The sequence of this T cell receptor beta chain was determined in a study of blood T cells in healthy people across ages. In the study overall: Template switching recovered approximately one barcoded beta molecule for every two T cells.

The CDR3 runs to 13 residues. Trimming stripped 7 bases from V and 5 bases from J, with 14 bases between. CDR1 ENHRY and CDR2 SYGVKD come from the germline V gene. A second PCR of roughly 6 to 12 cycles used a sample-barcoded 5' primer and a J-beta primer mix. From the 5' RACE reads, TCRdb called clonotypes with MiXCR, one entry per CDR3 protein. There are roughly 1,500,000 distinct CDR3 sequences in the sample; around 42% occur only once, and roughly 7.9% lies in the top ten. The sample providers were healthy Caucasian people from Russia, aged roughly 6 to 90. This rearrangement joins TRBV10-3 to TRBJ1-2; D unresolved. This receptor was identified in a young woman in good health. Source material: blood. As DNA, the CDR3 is TGTGCCATCACCCCGAGGGATGGGTATGGCTACACCTTC. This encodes CAITPRDGYGYTF.